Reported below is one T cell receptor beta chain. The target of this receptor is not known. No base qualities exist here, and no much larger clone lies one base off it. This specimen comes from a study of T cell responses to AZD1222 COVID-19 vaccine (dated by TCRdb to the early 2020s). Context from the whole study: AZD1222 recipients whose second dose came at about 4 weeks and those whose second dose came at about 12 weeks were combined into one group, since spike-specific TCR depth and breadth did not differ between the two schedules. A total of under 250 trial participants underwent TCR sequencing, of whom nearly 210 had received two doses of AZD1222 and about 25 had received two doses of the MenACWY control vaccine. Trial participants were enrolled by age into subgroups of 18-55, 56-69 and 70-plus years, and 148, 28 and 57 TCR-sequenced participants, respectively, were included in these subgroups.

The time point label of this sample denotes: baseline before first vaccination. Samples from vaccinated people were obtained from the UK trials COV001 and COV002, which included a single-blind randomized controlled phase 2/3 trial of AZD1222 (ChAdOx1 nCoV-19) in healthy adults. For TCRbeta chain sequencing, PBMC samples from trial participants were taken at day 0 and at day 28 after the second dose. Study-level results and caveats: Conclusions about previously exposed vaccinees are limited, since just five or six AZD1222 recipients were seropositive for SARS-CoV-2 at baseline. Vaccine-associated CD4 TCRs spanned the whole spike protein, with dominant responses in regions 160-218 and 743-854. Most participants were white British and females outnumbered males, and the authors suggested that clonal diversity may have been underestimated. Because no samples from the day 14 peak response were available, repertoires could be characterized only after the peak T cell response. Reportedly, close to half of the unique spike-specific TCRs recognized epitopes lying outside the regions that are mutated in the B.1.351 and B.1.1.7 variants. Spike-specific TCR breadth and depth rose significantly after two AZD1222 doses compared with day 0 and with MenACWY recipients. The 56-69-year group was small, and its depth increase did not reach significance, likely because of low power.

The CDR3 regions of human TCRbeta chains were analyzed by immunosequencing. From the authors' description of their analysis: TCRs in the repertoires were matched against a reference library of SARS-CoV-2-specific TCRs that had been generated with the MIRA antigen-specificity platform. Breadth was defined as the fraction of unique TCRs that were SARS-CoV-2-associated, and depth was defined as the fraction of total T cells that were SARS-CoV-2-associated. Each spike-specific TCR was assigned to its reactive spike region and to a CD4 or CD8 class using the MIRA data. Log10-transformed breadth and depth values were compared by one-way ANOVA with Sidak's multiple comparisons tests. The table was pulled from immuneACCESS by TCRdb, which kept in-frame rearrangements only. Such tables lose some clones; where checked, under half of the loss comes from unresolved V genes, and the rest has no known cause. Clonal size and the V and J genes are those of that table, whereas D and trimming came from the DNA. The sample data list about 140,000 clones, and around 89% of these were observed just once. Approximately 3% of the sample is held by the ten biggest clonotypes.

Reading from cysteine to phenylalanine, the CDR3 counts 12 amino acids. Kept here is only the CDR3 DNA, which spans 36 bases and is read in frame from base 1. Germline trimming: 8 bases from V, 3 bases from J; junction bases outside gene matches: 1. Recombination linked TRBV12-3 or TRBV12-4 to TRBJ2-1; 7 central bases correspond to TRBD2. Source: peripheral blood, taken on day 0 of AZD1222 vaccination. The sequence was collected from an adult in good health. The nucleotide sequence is TGTGCCAGCGTAGCGGGCTACAATGAGCAGTTCTTC. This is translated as CASVAGYNEQFF.